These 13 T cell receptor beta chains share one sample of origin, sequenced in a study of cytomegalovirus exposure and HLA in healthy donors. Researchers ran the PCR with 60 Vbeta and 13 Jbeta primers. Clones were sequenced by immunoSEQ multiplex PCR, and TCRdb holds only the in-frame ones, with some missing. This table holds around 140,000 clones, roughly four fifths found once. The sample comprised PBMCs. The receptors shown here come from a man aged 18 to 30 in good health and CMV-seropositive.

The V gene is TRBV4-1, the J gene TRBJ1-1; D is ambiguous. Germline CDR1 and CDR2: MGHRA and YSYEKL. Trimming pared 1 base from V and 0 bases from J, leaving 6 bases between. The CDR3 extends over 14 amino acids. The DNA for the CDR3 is TGCGCCAGCAGCCAAGGACTGATGAACACTGAAGCTTTCTTT. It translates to CASSQGLMNTEAFF.

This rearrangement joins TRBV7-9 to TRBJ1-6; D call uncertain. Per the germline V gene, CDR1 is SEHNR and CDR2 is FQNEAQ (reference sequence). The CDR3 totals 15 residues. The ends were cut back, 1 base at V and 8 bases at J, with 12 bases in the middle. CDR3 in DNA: TGTGCCAGCAGCTTAGATGGGCAGAGAGATTCACCCCTCCACTTT. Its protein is CASSLDGQRDSPLHF.

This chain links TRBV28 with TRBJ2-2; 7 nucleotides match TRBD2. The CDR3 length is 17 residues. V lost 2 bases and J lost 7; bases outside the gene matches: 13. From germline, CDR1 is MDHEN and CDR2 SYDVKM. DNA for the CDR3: TGTGCCAGCAGTTTACCCGGGGAGGGCCATGGAGTCGGGGAGCTGTTTTTT. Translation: CASSLPGEGHGVGELFF.

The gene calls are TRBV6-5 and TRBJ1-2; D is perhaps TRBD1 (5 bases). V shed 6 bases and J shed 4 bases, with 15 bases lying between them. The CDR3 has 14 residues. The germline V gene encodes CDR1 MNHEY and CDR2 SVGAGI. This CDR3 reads CASRGRAHSYGYTF. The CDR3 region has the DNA TGTGCCAGCAGGGGCAGGGCCCACTCCTATGGCTACACCTTC.

The CDR3 sequence: CASGRAGNEQFF. The CDR3 DNA follows: TGTGCCAGCGGGAGGGCCGGCAATGAGCAGTTCTTC. This chain joins TRBV7-2 and TRBJ2-1; 7 bases line up with TRBD2. The CDR3 loop spans 12 amino acids. With V trimmed by 8 bases and J by 6 bases, 4 bases remained unmatched. The germline V gene has CDR1 SGHTA and CDR2 FQGNSA.

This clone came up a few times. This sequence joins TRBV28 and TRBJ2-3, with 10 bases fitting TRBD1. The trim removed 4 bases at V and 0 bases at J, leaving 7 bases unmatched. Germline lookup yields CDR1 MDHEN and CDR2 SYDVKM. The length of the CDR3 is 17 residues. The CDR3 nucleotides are TGTGCCAGCAGTTCCCGGGACAGGGGTCTTAGCACAGATACGCAGTATTTT. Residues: CASSSRDRGLSTDTQYF.

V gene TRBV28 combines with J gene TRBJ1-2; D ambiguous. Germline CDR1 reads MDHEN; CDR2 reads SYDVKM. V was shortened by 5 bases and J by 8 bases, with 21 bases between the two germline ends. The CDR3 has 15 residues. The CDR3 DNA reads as TGTGCCAGCAGTCCCCGTGGAGCCGGGGAGTGGGGCTACACCTTC. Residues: CASSPRGAGEWGYTF.

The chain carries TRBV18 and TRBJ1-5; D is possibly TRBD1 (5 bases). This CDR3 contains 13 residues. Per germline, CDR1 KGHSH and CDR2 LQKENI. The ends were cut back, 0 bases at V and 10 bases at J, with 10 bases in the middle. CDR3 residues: CASSPPQGLPQHF. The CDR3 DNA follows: TGTGCCAGCTCACCACCGCAGGGTCTACCCCAGCATTTT.

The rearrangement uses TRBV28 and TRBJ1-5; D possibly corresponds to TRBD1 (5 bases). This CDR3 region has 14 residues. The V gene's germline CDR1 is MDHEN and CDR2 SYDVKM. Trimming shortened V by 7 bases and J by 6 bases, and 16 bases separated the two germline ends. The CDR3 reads CASTLVGASQPQHF. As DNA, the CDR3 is TGTGCCAGCACCTTAGTAGGGGCTAGTCAGCCCCAGCATTTT.

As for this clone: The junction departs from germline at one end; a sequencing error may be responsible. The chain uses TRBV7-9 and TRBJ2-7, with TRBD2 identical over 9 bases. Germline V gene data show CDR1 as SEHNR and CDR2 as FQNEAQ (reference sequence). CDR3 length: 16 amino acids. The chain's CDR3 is CSSSLVLREGSYEQYF. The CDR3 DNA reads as TGTTCCAGCAGCTTAGTCTTGCGGGAGGGGTCCTACGAGCAGTACTTC. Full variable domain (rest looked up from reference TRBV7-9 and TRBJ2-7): DTGVSQNPRHKITKRGQNVTFRCDPISEHNRLYWYRQTLGQGPEFLTYFQNEAQLEKSRLLSDRFSAERPKGSFSTLEIQRTEQGDSAMYLCSSSLVLREGSYEQYFGPGTRLTVT.

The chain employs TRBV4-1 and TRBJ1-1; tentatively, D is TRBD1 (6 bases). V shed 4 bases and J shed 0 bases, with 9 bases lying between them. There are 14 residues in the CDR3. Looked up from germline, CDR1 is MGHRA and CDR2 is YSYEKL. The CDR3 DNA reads TGCGCCAGCAGCCGCGGACAGTTGAACACTGAAGCTTTCTTT. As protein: CASSRGQLNTEAFF.

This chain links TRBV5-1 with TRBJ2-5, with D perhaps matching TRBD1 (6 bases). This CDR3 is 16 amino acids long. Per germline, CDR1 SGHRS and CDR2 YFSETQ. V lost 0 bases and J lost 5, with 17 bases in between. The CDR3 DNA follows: TGCGCCAGCAGCTTGGCTGGACAGTCCCTGTGGGAGACCCAGTACTTC. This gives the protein CASSLAGQSLWETQYF.

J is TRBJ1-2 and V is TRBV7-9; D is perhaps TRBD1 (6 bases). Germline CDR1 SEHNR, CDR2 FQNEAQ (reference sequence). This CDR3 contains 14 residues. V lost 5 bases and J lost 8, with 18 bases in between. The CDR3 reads CASSETGLLWGYTF. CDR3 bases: TGTGCCAGCAGCGAGACAGGCTTATTATGGGGCTACACCTTC.